The present TCR beta chain was sequenced within a study of regulatory T cells in long-lasting Graves disease. This clonotype showed up just once. This may arise from a read error, as a much more abundant clone is one base away. Described time point: newly diagnosed GD, antithyroid drugs for less than 3 months. Extracted PBMC RNA gave rise to the TCR library. The ends were cut back, 10 bases at V and 4 bases at J, with 13 bases in the middle. Germline-derived CDR1 and CDR2 are MDHEN and SYDVKM. CDR3 length equals 12 residues. Combining iRepertoire HTBI primers with Arm-PCR of CDR3 regions, the authors built TCR beta libraries. MiXCR, run by TCRdb on the multiplex PCR reads, gives a single entry per CDR3 protein. The profile shows over 500,000 distinct CDR3 sequences, around 16% of them singletons. The sample also formed part of further work on T cells in Graves' hyperthyroidism and ophthalmopathy.

The chain combines TRBV28 with TRBJ1-1; possibly TRBD1 for D (5 bases). The TCR was taken from a man between 18 and 35 years old with Graves disease. Material: peripheral blood mononuclear cells (PBMCs), obtained at new diagnosis, from a patient treated with antithyroid drugs. CDR3 sequence reads: CATKQATTEAFF. The CDR3 nucleotides are TGTGCCACAAAACAGGCAACCACTGAAGCTTTCTTT.